What follows are 27 T cell receptor beta chains derived from one specimen sequenced in a study of graft-versus-host responses after intestinal transplantation. No cognate antigen is known for these TCRs. The assay was immunoSEQ multiplex PCR, and TCRdb's table has in-frame clones only and misses some. In the table there are roughly 90,000 clones, 80% to 95% of which are singletons. The input for sequencing was unstimulated CD8+ T cells sorted from spleen or lymph node cells, taken before intestinal transplant. These receptors were taken from a human donor who received an intestinal transplant.

There are a few counts of this clone. The chain combines TRBV13 with TRBJ1-4; TRBD1 aligns across 8 bases. CDR1 is PRHDT and CDR2 is FYEKMQ in the germline V gene (reference sequence). The length of the CDR3 is 13 residues. Trimming removed 3 bases from V and 8 bases from J; junction bases left unmatched: 2. The CDR3 is CASSLDREEKLFF. In DNA form, the CDR3 reads TGTGCCAGCAGCTTGGACAGGGAGGAAAAACTGTTTTTT.

The table lists this clone with a count of one. The chain has TRBV12-5 and TRBJ2-1; either TRBD1 or TRBD2 may fit D (6 bases each). This CDR3 has 17 amino acids. Germline CDR1 LGHNT, CDR2 FRNRAP. The ends were cut back, 4 bases at V and 8 bases at J, with 24 bases in the middle. The CDR3 DNA sequence: TGTGCTAGTGGTTATCGCCCTGGGGGGCCCTATTTCGATGAGCAGTTCTTC. Translated: CASGYRPGGPYFDEQFF.

The chain joins TRBV9 to TRBJ2-1; D is undetermined. Trimming pared 5 bases from V and 5 bases from J, leaving 11 bases between. The CDR3 extends over 13 amino acids. CDR1 is SGDLS, CDR2 YYNGEE, per germline. CDR3 coding DNA: TGTGCCAGCAGTCACGCCTTAAACAATGAGCAGTTCTTC. It is translated as CASSHALNNEQFF.

A note on this clone: Germline and junction disagree at one end, which may indicate a read error. DNA for the CDR3: TGTGCCAACAGCCCTGGTTTGGTACCTCAAGAGACCCAGTACTTC. This sequence encodes CANSPGLVPQETQYF. This sequence joins TRBV13 and TRBJ2-5; D gene ambiguous. Per germline, CDR1 PRHDT and CDR2 FYEKMQ (reference sequence). The CDR3 length is 15 residues.

The V and J genes are TRBV14 and TRBJ2-1, with no clear D. Germline V CDR1 and CDR2: SGHDN, FVKESK. CDR3 length: 13 amino acids. Trimming took off 0 bases at V and 3 bases at J, with 3 bases between the two ends. The CDR3 DNA follows: TGTGCCAGCAGCCAAGACGGCTACAATGAGCAGTTCTTC. It yields the protein CASSQDGYNEQFF.

J is TRBJ2-1 and V is TRBV30, with 7 nucleotides matching TRBD2. The V segment lost 1 base and the J segment 9 bases; nucleotides outside the gene matches: 12. CDR1 and CDR2 (germline): GTSNPN, SVGIG (reference sequence). The CDR3 is 15 residues long. Here the CDR3 reads CAWSDPWTRVCEQFF. The CDR3 DNA is TGTGCCTGGAGTGACCCCTGGACTAGGGTCTGTGAGCAGTTCTTC.

The CDR3 DNA follows: TGTGCCAGCAGCTTGGAAGGGGCGGATACGCAGTATTTT. Protein product: CASSLEGADTQYF. J is TRBJ2-3 and V is TRBV13, with D tentatively TRBD1 (5 bases). In germline, CDR1 is PRHDT, CDR2 FYEKMQ (reference sequence). V was pared by 3 bases and J by 6 bases, with 10 bases between. The CDR3 is made up of 13 amino acids.

V and J are TRBV5-1 and TRBJ2-3; TRBD1 matches at 9 bases. CDR1 SGHRS and CDR2 YFSETQ come from the germline V gene. The trim removed 4 bases at V and 3 bases at J, leaving 9 bases unmatched. This CDR3 is built from 16 residues. The CDR3 region has the DNA TGCGCCAGCAGCCCGAAACAGGGGGCTAGGACAGATACGCAGTATTTT. Encoded protein: CASSPKQGARTDTQYF.

The chain's CDR3 is CASSPGFNLPNSPLHF. CDR3 DNA: TGTGCCAGCTCACCAGGATTCAATCTTCCTAATTCACCCCTCCACTTT. The V call is TRBV18, the J call TRBJ1-6; no firm D call. CDR1 is KGHSH, CDR2 LQKENI, per germline. Trimming cost V 2 bases and J 6 bases, with 14 bases left between them. The CDR3 is made up of 16 amino acids. Together with reference TRBV18 and TRBJ1-6, the CDR3 gives the full variable domain: NAGVMQNPRHLVRRRGQEARLRCSPMKGHSHVYWYRQLPEEGLKFMVYLQKENIIDESGMPKERFSAEFPKEGPSILRIQQVVRGDSAAYFCASSPGFNLPNSPLHFGNGTRLTVT.

This clone has only one observation. This sequence joins TRBV9 and TRBJ2-5; D remains ambiguous. CDR3 length equals 13 residues. CDR1 is SGDLS, CDR2 YYNGEE, per germline. V was trimmed by 4 bases and J by 1 base, leaving 8 bases between them. For the CDR3, the DNA is TGTGCCAGCAGCTCCCGGCTCCAAGAGACCCAGTACTTC. Translated: CASSSRLQETQYF. The entire variable domain, with the rest obtained from reference TRBV9 and TRBJ2-5, is as follows: DSGVTQTPKHLITATGQRVTLRCSPRSGDLSVYWYQQSLDQGLQFLIQYYNGEERAKGNILERFSAQQFPDLHSELNLSSLELGDSALYFCASSSRLQETQYFGPGTRLLVL.

This clone was observed once. The chain links TRBV11-2 to TRBJ2-7; D may be TRBD2 (5 bases). V lost 5 bases and J 3 bases, leaving 8 bases between the germline ends. CDR3 size: 12 residues. Germline V gene data show CDR1 as SGHAT and CDR2 as FQNNGV. As DNA, the CDR3 is TGTGCCAGCAGCCTTGACTACTACGAGCAGTACTTC. It is translated as CASSLDYYEQYF.

This clone was picked up one time. V usage is TRBV19 and J usage is TRBJ1-5, with D possibly being TRBD1 (5 bases). CDR3 length: 14 residues. CDR1 and CDR2 (germline): LNHDA, SQIVND (reference sequence). V lost 8 bases, J lost 2 bases, and 13 bases lay in between. In DNA form, the CDR3 reads TGTGCCAGTCAGGAGGGGTTGGGCAATCAGCCCCAGCATTTT. The encoded protein is CASQEGLGNQPQHF.

The chain joins TRBV5-4 to TRBJ2-5; D is perhaps TRBD1 (5 bases). With 0 bases removed from V and 5 bases from J, the gap between germline ends came to 11 bases. The CDR3 covers 14 residues. Germline V CDR1 and CDR2: SGHNT, YYREEE (reference sequence). This CDR3 is CASSLEGIRETQYF. The CDR3 nucleotides read TGTGCCAGCAGCTTGGAGGGGATTCGGGAGACCCAGTACTTC.

The CDR3 protein is CASSVTWAPSTDTQYF. CDR3 nucleotides: TGTGCCAGCAGCGTAACCTGGGCCCCGAGCACAGATACGCAGTATTTT. The chain has TRBV7-9 and TRBJ2-3; D is ambiguous. Germline CDR1 and CDR2: SEHNR and FQNEAQ (reference sequence). V dropped 5 bases and J dropped 0 bases, with 15 bases sitting between them. The CDR3 extends over 16 amino acids.

This chain uses TRBV2 with TRBJ1-2; 7 bases align to TRBD1. V lost 6 bases to trimming and J lost 6 bases; unmatched junction nucleotides: 19. CDR1 is SNHLY, CDR2 FYNNEI, per germline. The CDR3 loop spans 17 amino acids. In DNA form, the CDR3 reads TGTGCCAGCAGCGACGGGGCAGGGGGAGGTTATAGAGATGGCTACACCTTC. Protein sequence: CASSDGAGGGYRDGYTF.

This clone was seen more than once but under ten times. The rearrangement links TRBV5-6 to TRBJ2-7, with TRBD2 as a possible D gene (6 bases). V was clipped by 4 bases and J by 3 bases, with 17 bases between them. Looked up from germline, CDR1 is SGHDT and CDR2 is YYEEEE. CDR3 size: 15 residues. CDR3: CASSEGGVPVYEQYF. The CDR3 nucleotides are TGTGCCAGCAGCGAGGGAGGAGTTCCGGTCTACGAGCAGTACTTC.

The rearrangement uses TRBV19 and TRBJ1-1; no clear D gene. The CDR3 totals 15 residues. The ends were cut back, 4 bases at V and 1 base at J, with 13 bases in the middle. In germline, CDR1 is LNHDA, CDR2 SQIVND (reference sequence). The CDR3 region has the DNA TGTGCCAGTAGTAGCCTGCCCCTGGGGAACACTGAAGCTTTCTTT. It codes for CASSSLPLGNTEAFF. Filled out from reference TRBV19 and TRBJ1-1, the complete variable domain reads DGGITQSPKYLFRKEGQNVTLSCEQNLNHDAMYWYRQDPGQGLRLIYYSQIVNDFQKGDIAEGYSVSREKKESFPLTVTSAQKNPTAFYLCASSSLPLGNTEAFFGQGTRLTVV.

The J gene is TRBJ1-4, the V gene TRBV4-2; D gene ambiguous. Germline V gene sequence: CDR1 LGHNA, CDR2 YNFKEQ. This CDR3 region has 16 residues. The germline V and J ends were trimmed by 0 bases and 0 bases, with 8 bases remaining between them. The CDR3 region is CASSQDRSATNEKLFF. In nucleotides, the CDR3 is TGTGCCAGCAGCCAAGATCGAAGTGCAACTAATGAAAAACTGTTTTTT.

The rearrangement uses TRBV19 and TRBJ2-1; D is unclear. The V gene lost 4 bases and the J gene lost 6 bases, with 16 bases spanning the gap. The CDR3 has 15 amino acids. The V gene's germline CDR1 is LNHDA and CDR2 SQIVND (reference sequence). The CDR3 DNA follows: TGTGCCAGTAGTAGTGCTCAAGCTCGAGGCAATGAGCAGTTCTTC. Its translation is CASSSAQARGNEQFF.

The chain recombines TRBV5-1 with TRBJ2-7, with 10 bases that match TRBD1. CDR1 and CDR2 from the germline V gene are SGHRS and YFSETQ. The CDR3 is 15 amino acids. The V gene end was trimmed by 0 bases and the J gene end by 5 bases; junction bases not matched to a gene: 5. DNA of the CDR3: TGCGCCAGCAGCTTGGCCGGGACAGGGGTAGACGAGCAGTACTTC. Amino acid sequence: CASSLAGTGVDEQYF.

The chain is built from TRBV5-5 and TRBJ2-7; D not certain. The CDR3 runs to 13 residues. The germline V gene encodes CDR1 SGHKS and CDR2 YYEKEE (reference sequence). Trimming took 3 bases from V and 6 from J, leaving 13 bases between them. The CDR3: CASSSPPFGEQYF. Written as DNA, the CDR3 is TGTGCCAGCAGCTCCCCTCCGTTTGGCGAGCAGTACTTC. Drawing the rest from reference TRBV5-5 and TRBJ2-7, the complete variable domain is DAGVTQSPTHLIKTRGQQVTLRCSPISGHKSVSWYQQVLGQGPQFIFQYYEKEERGRGNFPDRFSARQFPNYSSELNVNALLLGDSALYLCASSSPPFGEQYFGPGTRLTVT.

The chain is built from TRBV5-6 and TRBJ1-2; D is unresolved. Germline V gene sequence: CDR1 SGHDT, CDR2 YYEEEE. The CDR3 contains 14 residues. With 0 bases removed from V and 0 bases from J, the gap between germline ends came to 6 bases. CDR3 in DNA: TGTGCCAGCAGCTTGGGCAGGACTAACTATGGCTACACCTTC. This translates into CASSLGRTNYGYTF.

J is TRBJ1-2 and V is TRBV14; possibly TRBD1 for D (6 bases). V was cut by 3 bases and J by 3 bases, with 14 bases left in between. CDR3 length: 15 amino acids. Per the germline V gene, CDR1 is SGHDN and CDR2 is FVKESK. The DNA of the CDR3 is TGTGCCAGCAGCCACTTAGGGGACACCTACTATGGCTACACCTTC. Protein sequence: CASSHLGDTYYGYTF. Full variable domain (missing parts from reference TRBV14 and TRBJ1-2): EAGVTQFPSHSVIEKGQTVTLRCDPISGHDNLYWYRRVMGKEIKFLLHFVKESKQDESGMPNNRFLAERTGGTYSTLKVQPAELEDSGVYFCASSHLGDTYYGYTFGSGTRLTVV.

Here the CDR3 reads CASSHGLAAEQYF. The CDR3 DNA is TGTGCCAGCAGCCATGGACTAGCGGCCGAGCAGTACTTC. This chain connects TRBV6-1 to TRBJ2-7; 10 nucleotides line up with TRBD2. Germline CDR1 and CDR2: MNHNS and SASEGT. The CDR3 spans 13 residues. The V gene end was trimmed by 6 bases and the J gene end by 6 bases; junction bases not matched to a gene: 5.

The rearrangement links TRBV16 to TRBJ2-7; D remains ambiguous. CDR3 length: 13 residues. Germline CDR1 is KGHSY and CDR2 is FQNENV. The V gene lost 5 bases and the J gene lost 5 bases, with 13 bases spanning the gap. The CDR3 coding sequence is TGTGCCAGCAGCGTAAATGGCCGTAACGAGCAGTACTTC. Translation: CASSVNGRNEQYF. Drawing the rest from reference TRBV16 and TRBJ2-7, the complete variable domain is GEEVAQTPKHLVRGEGQKAKLYCAPIKGHSYVFWYQQVLKNEFKFLISFQNENVFDETGMPKERFSAKCLPNSPCSLEIQATKLEDSAVYFCASSVNGRNEQYFGPGTRLTVT.

The V call is TRBV7-6, the J call TRBJ2-5; D is unclear. With 1 base removed from V and 5 bases from J, the gap between germline ends came to 8 bases. The CDR3 has 13 residues. Germline lookup yields CDR1 SGHVS and CDR2 FNYEAQ. The CDR3, as DNA: TGTGCCAGCAGCTTAGGCACGTATGAGACCCAGTACTTC. Protein sequence: CASSLGTYETQYF.

The chain uses TRBV5-4 and TRBJ2-3, with D tentatively TRBD2 (6 bases). V lost 2 bases, J lost 2 bases, and 12 bases lay in between. Germline V gene data show CDR1 as SGHNT and CDR2 as YYREEE (reference sequence). This CDR3 is built from 15 residues. CDR3 in amino acids: CASSFVEDYTDTQYF. The CDR3, as DNA: TGTGCCAGCAGCTTTGTAGAGGACTACACAGATACGCAGTATTTT.